This T cell receptor beta chain was recovered during a study of T cell repertoires in cytomegalovirus infection. Study context: Newly reported HLA-C-restricted and thoroughly characterized HLA-B-restricted CMV epitopes were employed. An indication of both CMV infection and matching HLA type came from public TCR beta signatures.

As to this clonotype: Its antigen is still unknown.

Study findings and constraints: Dominant in the ex vivo response were TCR beta clonotypes restricted by HLA-C and specific for CMV. Using cumulative public TCR beta family frequency, the authors identified those who carried CMV together with the relevant HLA.

TCRdb reprocessed the reads via MiXCR and lists one record per CDR3 protein. The repertoire holds about 770,000 distinct CDR3 sequences, with 25% to 35% as singletons. The material was cultured CD8+ T cells from PBMCs, obtained from culture after CMV antigen stimulation. This TCR came from a human donor in good health (CMV status not recorded). Some clones in this sample may be carry-over from other donors' samples.

The CDR3 region is CASSYEGLEINYGYTF. CDR3 nucleotides: TGTGCCAGCAGTTACGAAGGGCTAGAGATCAACTATGGCTACACCTTC. This rearrangement joins TRBV6-2 or TRBV6-3 to TRBJ1-2; D gene unclear. The germline V gene encodes CDR1 MNHEY and CDR2 SVGEGT. Trimming removed 2 bases at V and 2 bases at J, with 15 bases between. The CDR3 covers 16 residues.